This is a list of T cell receptor beta chains from one sample in a study of T cell repertoires and HLA-DP antigens. Sequencing was performed with immunoSEQ multiplex PCR; in TCRdb, only in-frame clones are kept and a portion is missing. The sample holds about 110,000 clones, 80% to 95% seen once. No cognate antigen is known for these TCRs. Material: CD4+ T cells from PBMCs. The receptor set was obtained from a woman between 18 and 29 years old in good health and CMV-seronegative. Each CDR3 is given with its conserved first and last residue. A D gene is named only where the DNA matches it firmly. Some rows mark clone size as missing; the rest say once, few, many or name a class of expanded clone.

clone_size j_call v_call d_call cdr3_aa cdr3_nt
- TRBJ1-1 TRBV19 - CASNEQWNTEAFF TGTGCCAGTAACGAGCAATGGAACACTGAAGCTTTCTTT
- TRBJ1-2 TRBV2 - CASSEAQGGYTF TGTGCCAGCAGTGAGGCGCAGGGTGGCTACACCTTC
- TRBJ1-1 TRBV10-3 - CAISVIGNTEAFF TGTGCCATCAGTGTGATAGGGAACACTGAAGCTTTCTTT
- TRBJ2-2 TRBV10-3 - CAISASDGGELFF TGTGCCATCAGTGCCTCCGATGGCGGGGAGCTGTTTTTT
- TRBJ2-4 TRBV10-1 - CASSEKLAKNIQYF TGCGCCAGCAGTGAAAAGCTAGCCAAAAACATTCAGTACTTC
- TRBJ2-7 TRBV2 TRBD1 CASTKSGGRYEQYF TGTGCCAGCACCAAGTCAGGGGGCCGCTACGAGCAGTACTTC
- TRBJ1-1 TRBV9 - CASTPRGAFMNTEAFF TGTGCCAGCACCCCAAGGGGGGCCTTCATGAACACTGAAGCTTTCTTT
- TRBJ2-1 TRBV4-1 TRBD2 CASSQAKFGGVTYNEQFF TGCGCCAGCAGCCAAGCGAAGTTCGGGGGGGTAACCTACAATGAGCAGTTCTTC
- TRBJ1-1 TRBV5-1 - CASSLEWGRNTEAFF TGCGCCAGCAGCTTGGAATGGGGGAGGAACACTGAAGCTTTCTTT
- TRBJ1-2 TRBV30 - CAWSPKSSGTHGYTF TGTGCCTGGAGCCCGAAGAGTTCCGGGACCCATGGCTACACCTTC
once TRBJ1-4 TRBV4-2 TRBD1 CASSHSRDRGEKLFF TGTGCCAGCAGCCACAGCCGGGACAGGGGTGAAAAACTGTTTTTT
- TRBJ2-7 TRBV19 TRBD1 CASSIDLPGQGWYEQYF TGTGCCAGTAGTATAGATCTACCGGGACAGGGCTGGTACGAGCAGTACTTC